This section outlines one TCR beta chain sequence together with its context. As yet, its antigen is unknown. The sample comes from a study of cytomegalovirus exposure and HLA in healthy donors. Study summary: The study placed 80% to 90% of its approximately 400 genotyped donors in the Caucasian-associated ancestry cluster.

The germline gives CDR1 SGDLS, CDR2 YYNGEE. The CDR3 totals 16 residues. V was pared by 0 bases and J by 4 bases, with 14 bases between. Broader study findings: Specificity of a few CMV-associated chains for CMV antigens was verified in vitro.

The study ran its PCR with 60 Vbeta and 13 Jbeta primers. TCRdb's copy holds only in-frame clones and misses some; the assay was immunoSEQ multiplex PCR. The profile shows some 150,000 clones, about 72% of them singletons. The chain recombines TRBV9 with TRBJ2-1; a possible D gene is TRBD2 (6 bases). The source material was PBMCs. The clonotype originates from a man in his forties in good health and CMV-seronegative. The CDR3 DNA is TGTGCCAGCAGCGTAGGTTCCGGGAGCTGGTACAATGAGCAGTTCTTC. It translates to CASSVGSGSWYNEQFF. The complete variable domain, with remaining parts taken from reference TRBV9 and TRBJ2-1, reads DSGVTQTPKHLITATGQRVTLRCSPRSGDLSVYWYQQSLDQGLQFLIQYYNGEERAKGNILERFSAQQFPDLHSELNLSSLELGDSALYFCASSVGSGSWYNEQFFGPGTRLTVL.